This T cell receptor beta chain was obtained from a study of shared clonotypes between healthy human individuals. Study as a whole: The plates for each donor numbered three CD4 naive, three CD4 memory, two CD8 naive and one CD8 memory.

Naive CD8 isolation took CD45RO-negative cells positively selected for CCR7 and excluded terminally differentiated effector memory CD45RA+ cells. Using immunoSEQ multiplex PCR, the repertoire was profiled, and TCRdb retains in-frame clones only, with some absent. The data contain roughly 570,000 clones, 95% to 98% of them singletons. The V gene end was trimmed by 7 bases and the J gene end by 7 bases; junction bases not matched to a gene: 11. CDR3 size: 14 residues. Looked up from germline, CDR1 is SGHDT and CDR2 is YYEEEE. This clone was seen just once. The sample consisted of naive CD8+ T cells sorted from blood. The rearrangement uses TRBV5-6 and TRBJ2-1; 7 positions match TRBD2. This TCR derives from a man aged 25-45 years in good health. This CDR3 is CASLGGSSGNEQFF. CDR3 bases: TGTGCCAGCCTGGGCGGGAGCTCCGGGAATGAGCAGTTCTTC.